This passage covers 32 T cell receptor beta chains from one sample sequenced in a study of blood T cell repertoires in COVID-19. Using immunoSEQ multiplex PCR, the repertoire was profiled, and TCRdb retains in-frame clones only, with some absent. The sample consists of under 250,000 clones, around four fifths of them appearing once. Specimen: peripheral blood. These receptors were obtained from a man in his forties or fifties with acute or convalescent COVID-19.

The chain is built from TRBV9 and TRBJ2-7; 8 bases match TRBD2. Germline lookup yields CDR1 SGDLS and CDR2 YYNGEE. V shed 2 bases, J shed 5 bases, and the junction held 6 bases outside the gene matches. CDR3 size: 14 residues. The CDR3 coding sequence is TGTGCCAGCAGCGTCTCGGGGGGGCCAAACGAGCAGTACTTC. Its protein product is CASSVSGGPNEQYF. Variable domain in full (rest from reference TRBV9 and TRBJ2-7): DSGVTQTPKHLITATGQRVTLRCSPRSGDLSVYWYQQSLDQGLQFLIQYYNGEERAKGNILERFSAQQFPDLHSELNLSSLELGDSALYFCASSVSGGPNEQYFGPGTRLTVT.

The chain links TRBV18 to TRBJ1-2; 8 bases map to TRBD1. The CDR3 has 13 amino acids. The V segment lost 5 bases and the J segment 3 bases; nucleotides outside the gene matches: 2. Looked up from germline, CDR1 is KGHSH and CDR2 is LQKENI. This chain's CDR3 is CASSGQGDYGYTF. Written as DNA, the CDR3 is TGTGCCAGCTCAGGACAGGGTGACTATGGCTACACCTTC.

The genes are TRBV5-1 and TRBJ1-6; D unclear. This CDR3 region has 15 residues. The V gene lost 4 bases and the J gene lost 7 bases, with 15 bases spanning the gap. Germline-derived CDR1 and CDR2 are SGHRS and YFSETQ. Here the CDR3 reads CASSPNGGRNSPLHF. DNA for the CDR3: TGCGCCAGCAGCCCCAACGGAGGGCGGAATTCACCCCTCCACTTT. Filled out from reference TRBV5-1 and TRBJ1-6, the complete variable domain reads KAGVTQTPRYLIKTRGQQVTLSCSPISGHRSVSWYQQTPGQGLQFLFEYFSETQRNKGNFPGRFSGRQFSNSRSEMNVSTLELGDSALYLCASSPNGGRNSPLHFGNGTRLTVT.

The CDR3 is CASSRDTEQYF. The CDR3 DNA reads as TGTGCCAGCAGCCGGGACACTGAGCAGTACTTC. V is TRBV11-3 and J is TRBJ2-7; TRBD1 might be the D (6 bases). The V and J ends lost 5 bases and 7 bases respectively, with 9 bases between them. The CDR3 runs to 11 residues. Germline V gene lookup returns CDR1 SGHNT and CDR2 YENEEA.

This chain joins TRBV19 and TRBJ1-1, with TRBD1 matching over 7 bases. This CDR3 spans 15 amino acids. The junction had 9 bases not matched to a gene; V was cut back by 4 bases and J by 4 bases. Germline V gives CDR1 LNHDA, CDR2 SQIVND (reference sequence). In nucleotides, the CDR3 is TGTGCCAGTAGTACCCTACCTAGGGGGCGCACTGAAGCTTTCTTT. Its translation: CASSTLPRGRTEAFF.

CDR3 loop: CASSRDRDGYGYTF. Written as DNA, the CDR3 is TGTGCCAGCAGTAGGGACAGGGATGGCTATGGCTACACCTTC. The rearrangement joins TRBV6-5 to TRBJ1-2, with 9 bases fitting TRBD1. Trimming took 5 bases from V and 4 from J; bases not matched to a gene: 5. Germline V gene lookup returns CDR1 MNHEY and CDR2 SVGAGI. The CDR3 consists of 14 residues.

CDR3 in amino acids: CASSLFWGQDGYTF. In nucleotides, the CDR3 is TGTGCCAGCAGTTTGTTCTGGGGGCAGGATGGCTACACCTTC. This chain uses TRBV28 with TRBJ1-2; D might be TRBD1 (6 bases). V was cut by 3 bases and J by 6 bases, with 14 bases left in between. Per the germline V gene, CDR1 is MDHEN and CDR2 is SYDVKM. The CDR3 runs to 14 residues.

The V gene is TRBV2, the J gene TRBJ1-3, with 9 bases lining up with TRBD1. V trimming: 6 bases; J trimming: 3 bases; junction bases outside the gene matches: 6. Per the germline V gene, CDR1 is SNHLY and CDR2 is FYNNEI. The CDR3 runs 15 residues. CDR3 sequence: CASSLQGQGGNTIYF. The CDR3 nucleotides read TGTGCCAGCAGCCTCCAGGGACAGGGTGGAAACACCATATATTTT.

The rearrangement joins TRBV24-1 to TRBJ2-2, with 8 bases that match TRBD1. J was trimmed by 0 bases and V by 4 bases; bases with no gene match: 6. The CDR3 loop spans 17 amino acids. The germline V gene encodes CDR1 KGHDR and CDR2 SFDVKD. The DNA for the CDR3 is TGTGCCACCAGTGAGAACCGGGGACAGGCGAACACCGGGGAGCTGTTTTTT. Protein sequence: CATSENRGQANTGELFF.

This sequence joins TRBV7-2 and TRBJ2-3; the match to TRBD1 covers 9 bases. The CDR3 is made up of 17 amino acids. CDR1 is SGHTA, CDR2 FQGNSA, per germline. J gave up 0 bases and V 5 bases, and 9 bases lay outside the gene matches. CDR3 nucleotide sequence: TGTGCCAGCAGCCCCCGGCACAGGGGGCCAAGCACAGATACGCAGTATTTT. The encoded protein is CASSPRHRGPSTDTQYF. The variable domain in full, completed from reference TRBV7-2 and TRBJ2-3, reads GAGVSQSPSNKVTEKGKDVELRCDPISGHTALYWYRQSLGQGLEFLIYFQGNSAPDKSGLPSDRFSAERTGGSVSTLTIQRTQQEDSAVYLCASSPRHRGPSTDTQYFGPGTRLTVL.

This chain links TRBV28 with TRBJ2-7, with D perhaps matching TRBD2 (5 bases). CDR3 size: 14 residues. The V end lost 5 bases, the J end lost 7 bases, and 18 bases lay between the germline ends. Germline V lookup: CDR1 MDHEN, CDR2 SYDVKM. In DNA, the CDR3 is TGTGCCAGCAGTCCCTCAGGACTCAGCGAGGAGCAGTACTTC. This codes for CASSPSGLSEEQYF.

The CDR3 coding sequence is TGTGCCACCTCGTCCGGGACAGCGAACACCGGGGAGCTGTTTTTT. This sequence encodes CATSSGTANTGELFF. The chain joins TRBV13 to TRBJ2-2; TRBD1 matches 7 bases. Trimming cost V 10 bases and J 0 bases; bases outside gene matches: 8. The CDR3 is 15 residues long. Germline V gene sequence: CDR1 PRHDT, CDR2 FYEKMQ (reference sequence).

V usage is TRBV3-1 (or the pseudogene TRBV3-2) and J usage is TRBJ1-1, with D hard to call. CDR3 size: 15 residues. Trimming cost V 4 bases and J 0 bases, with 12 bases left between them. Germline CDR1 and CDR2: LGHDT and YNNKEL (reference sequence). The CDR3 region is CASSRSADMNTEAFF. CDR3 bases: TGTGCCAGCAGCCGATCGGCAGACATGAACACTGAAGCTTTCTTT.

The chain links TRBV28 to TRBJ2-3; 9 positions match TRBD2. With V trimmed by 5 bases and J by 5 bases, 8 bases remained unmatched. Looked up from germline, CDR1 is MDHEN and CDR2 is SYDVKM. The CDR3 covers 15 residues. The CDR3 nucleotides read TGTGCCAGCAGTGAAACTGGGCGGGGGGGAGATACGCAGTATTTT. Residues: CASSETGRGGDTQYF.

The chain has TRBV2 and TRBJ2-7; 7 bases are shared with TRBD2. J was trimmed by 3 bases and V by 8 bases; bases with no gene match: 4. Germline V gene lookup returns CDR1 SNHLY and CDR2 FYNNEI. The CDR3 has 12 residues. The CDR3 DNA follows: TGTGCCAGCCAGGGCGGGAGCTACGAGCAGTACTTC. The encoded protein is CASQGGSYEQYF. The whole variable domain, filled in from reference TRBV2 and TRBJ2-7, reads EPEVTQTPSHQVTQMGQEVILRCVPISNHLYFYWYRQILGQKVEFLVSFYNNEISEKSEIFDDQFSVERPDGSNFTLKIRSTKLEDSAMYFCASQGGSYEQYFGPGTRLTVT.

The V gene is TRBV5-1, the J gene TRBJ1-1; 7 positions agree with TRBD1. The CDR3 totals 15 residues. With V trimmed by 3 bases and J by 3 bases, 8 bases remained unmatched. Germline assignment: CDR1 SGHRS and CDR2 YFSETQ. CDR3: CASSWAGGTDTEAFF. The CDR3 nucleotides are TGCGCCAGCAGCTGGGCAGGGGGGACGGACACTGAAGCTTTCTTT.

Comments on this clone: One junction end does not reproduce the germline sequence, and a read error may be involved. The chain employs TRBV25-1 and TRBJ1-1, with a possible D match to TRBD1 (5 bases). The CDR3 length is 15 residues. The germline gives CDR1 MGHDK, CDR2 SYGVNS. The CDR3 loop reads CASTGRLGGNAEAFF. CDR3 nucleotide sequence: TGTGCCAGCACGGGACGGTTGGGGGGGAACGCTGAAGCTTTCTTT.

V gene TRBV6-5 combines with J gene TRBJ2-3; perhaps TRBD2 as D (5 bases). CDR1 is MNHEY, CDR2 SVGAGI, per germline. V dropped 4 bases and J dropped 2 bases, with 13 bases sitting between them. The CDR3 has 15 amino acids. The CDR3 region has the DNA TGTGCCAGCAGTTTAAGCGGACCCACCACAGATACGCAGTATTTT. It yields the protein CASSLSGPTTDTQYF.

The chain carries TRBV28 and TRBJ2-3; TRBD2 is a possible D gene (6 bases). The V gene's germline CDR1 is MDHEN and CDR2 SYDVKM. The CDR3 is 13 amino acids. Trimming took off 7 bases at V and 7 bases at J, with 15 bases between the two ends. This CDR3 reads CASIQRRAYTQYF. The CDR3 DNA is TGTGCCAGCATCCAAAGGAGGGCTTATACGCAGTATTTT.

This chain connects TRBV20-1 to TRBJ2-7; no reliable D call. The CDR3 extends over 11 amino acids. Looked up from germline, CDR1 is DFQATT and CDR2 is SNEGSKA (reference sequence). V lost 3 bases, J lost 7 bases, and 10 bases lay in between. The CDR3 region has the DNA TGCAGTGCTAGCCTAGTTGGTGAGCAGTACTTC. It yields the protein CSASLVGEQYF.

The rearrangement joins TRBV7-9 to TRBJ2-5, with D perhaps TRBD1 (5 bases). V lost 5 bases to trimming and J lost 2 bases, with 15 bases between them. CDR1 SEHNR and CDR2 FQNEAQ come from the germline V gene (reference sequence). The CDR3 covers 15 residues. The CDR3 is CASSPRVSPQETQYF. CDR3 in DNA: TGTGCCAGCAGCCCCAGGGTTTCCCCACAAGAGACCCAGTACTTC.

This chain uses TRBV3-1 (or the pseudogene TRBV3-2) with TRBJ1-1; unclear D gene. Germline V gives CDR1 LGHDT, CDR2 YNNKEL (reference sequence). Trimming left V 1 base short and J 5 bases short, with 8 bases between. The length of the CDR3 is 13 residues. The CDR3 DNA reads TGTGCCAGCAGCCAAGGTGCGAGGACTGAAGCTTTCTTT. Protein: CASSQGARTEAFF.

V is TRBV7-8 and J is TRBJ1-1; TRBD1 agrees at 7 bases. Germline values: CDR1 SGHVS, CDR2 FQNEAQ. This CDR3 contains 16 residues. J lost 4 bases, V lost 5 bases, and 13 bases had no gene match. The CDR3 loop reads CASSPAGNSGGTEAFF. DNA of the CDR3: TGTGCCAGCAGCCCCGCGGGAAACTCAGGGGGCACTGAAGCTTTCTTT.

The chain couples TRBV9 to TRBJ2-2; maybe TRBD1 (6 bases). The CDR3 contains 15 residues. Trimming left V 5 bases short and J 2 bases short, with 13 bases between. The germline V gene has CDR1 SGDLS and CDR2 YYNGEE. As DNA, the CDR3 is TGTGCCAGCAGACCGACAGGCTTTAACACCGGGGAGCTGTTTTTT. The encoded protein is CASRPTGFNTGELFF.

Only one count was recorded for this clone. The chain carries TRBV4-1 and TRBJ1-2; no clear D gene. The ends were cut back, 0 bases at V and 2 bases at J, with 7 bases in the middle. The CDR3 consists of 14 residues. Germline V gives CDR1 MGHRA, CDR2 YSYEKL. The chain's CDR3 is CASSQDPGNYGYTF. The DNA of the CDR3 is TGCGCCAGCAGCCAAGATCCGGGAAACTATGGCTACACCTTC.

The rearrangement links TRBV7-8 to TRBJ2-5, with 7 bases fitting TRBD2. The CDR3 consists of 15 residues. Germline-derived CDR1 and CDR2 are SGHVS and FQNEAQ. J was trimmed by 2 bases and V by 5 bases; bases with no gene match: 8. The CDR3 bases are TGTGCCAGCAGCCCCACTAGCGTTCCGCAAGAGACCCAGTACTTC. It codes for CASSPTSVPQETQYF.

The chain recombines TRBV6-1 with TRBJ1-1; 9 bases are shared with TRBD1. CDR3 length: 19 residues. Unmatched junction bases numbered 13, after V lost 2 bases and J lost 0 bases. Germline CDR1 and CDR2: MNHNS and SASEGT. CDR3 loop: CASSERKIGQGLMNTEAFF. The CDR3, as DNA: TGTGCCAGCAGTGAAAGAAAAATCGGACAGGGGTTAATGAACACTGAAGCTTTCTTT.

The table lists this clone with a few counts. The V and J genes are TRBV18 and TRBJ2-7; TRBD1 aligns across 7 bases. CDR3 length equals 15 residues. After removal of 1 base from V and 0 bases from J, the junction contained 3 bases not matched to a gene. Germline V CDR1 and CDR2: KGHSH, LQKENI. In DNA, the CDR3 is TGTGCCAGCTCACCACGACAGGGCTCCTCCTACGAGCAGTACTTC. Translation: CASSPRQGSSYEQYF.

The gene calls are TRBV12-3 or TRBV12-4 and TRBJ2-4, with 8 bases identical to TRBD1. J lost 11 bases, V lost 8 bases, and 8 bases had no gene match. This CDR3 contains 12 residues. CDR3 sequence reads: CASRSGTGLQYF. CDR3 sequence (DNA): TGTGCCAGCCGATCCGGGACAGGACTTCAGTACTTC.

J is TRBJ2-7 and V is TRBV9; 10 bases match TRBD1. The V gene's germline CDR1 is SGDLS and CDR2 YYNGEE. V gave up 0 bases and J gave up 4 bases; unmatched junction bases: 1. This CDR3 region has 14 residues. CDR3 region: CASSVGQGAYEQYF. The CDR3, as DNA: TGTGCCAGCAGCGTAGGACAGGGGGCTTACGAGCAGTACTTC.

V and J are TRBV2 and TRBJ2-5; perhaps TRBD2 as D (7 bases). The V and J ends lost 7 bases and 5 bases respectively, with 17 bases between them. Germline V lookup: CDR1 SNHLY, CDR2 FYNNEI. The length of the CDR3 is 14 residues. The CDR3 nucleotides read TGTGCCAGCATCCGGGGAGGGGGGTCCGAGACCCAGTACTTC. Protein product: CASIRGGGSETQYF.

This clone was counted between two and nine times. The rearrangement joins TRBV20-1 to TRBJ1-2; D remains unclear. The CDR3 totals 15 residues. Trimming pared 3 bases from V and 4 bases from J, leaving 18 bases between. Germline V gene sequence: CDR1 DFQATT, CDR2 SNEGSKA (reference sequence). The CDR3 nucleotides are TGCAGTGCTAGTAAGAGTTTCGGGGTGAGCTATGGCTACACCTTC. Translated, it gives CSASKSFGVSYGYTF.